These 26 T cell receptor beta chains originate from one sample sequenced in a study of T cells in Graves' hyperthyroidism and ophthalmopathy. Template material for amplifying TCR beta CDR3 regions consisted of RNA transcripts. When the TCR CDR3 underwent first-round RT-PCR, the HTBI primer set was used. TCRdb re-called the multiplex PCR reads with MiXCR, one entry per CDR3 protein. The sample carries about 520,000 distinct CDR3 sequences, about 24% recorded once. Sequencing was carried out using blood. These receptor sequences come from a woman aged 25 to 39 with Graves' ophthalmopathy.

This clonotype appeared many times. In DNA, the CDR3 is TGCAGTGCTCGACGGACAGGCGAGAACACTGAAGCTTTCTTT. It codes for CSARRTGENTEAFF. This rearrangement joins TRBV20-1 to TRBJ1-1; 7 nucleotides line up with TRBD1. J lost 1 base, V lost 5 bases, and 7 bases had no gene match. Germline loops: CDR1 DFQATT, CDR2 SNEGSKA (reference sequence). The CDR3 runs to 14 residues.

V gene TRBV5-1 combines with J gene TRBJ2-3; 8 nucleotides agree with TRBD2. CDR3 length: 16 amino acids. In germline, CDR1 is SGHRS, CDR2 YFSETQ. J was trimmed by 1 base and V by 0 bases; bases with no gene match: 4. CDR3 DNA: TGCGCCAGCAGCTTGGAGCGGGGGCTCGGCACAGATACGCAGTATTTT. Translation: CASSLERGLGTDTQYF.

The chain uses TRBV15 and TRBJ1-1; D unclear. V was trimmed by 1 base and J by 0 bases, leaving 9 bases between them. Per germline, CDR1 LNHNV and CDR2 YYDKDF (reference sequence). The CDR3 runs to 15 residues. The chain's CDR3 is CATSRAGALNTEAFF. As DNA, the CDR3 is TGTGCCACCAGCAGAGCAGGAGCCCTGAACACTGAAGCTTTCTTT.

This clonotype has a handful of counts. The CDR3 DNA reads as TGTGCCAGCAGCAATGGAGGGCGAACTGAAGCTTTCTTT. Amino acids: CASSNGGRTEAFF. The chain recombines TRBV7-9 with TRBJ1-1; no clear D. The CDR3 runs 13 residues. V shed 5 bases and J shed 5 bases, with 12 bases lying between them. Germline CDR1 is SEHNR and CDR2 is FQNEAQ (reference sequence).

The J gene is TRBJ2-7, the V gene TRBV6-5; D may correspond to TRBD1 or TRBD2 (6 bases each). CDR3 size: 15 residues. CDR1 is MNHEY and CDR2 is SVGAGI in the germline V gene. Trimming shortened V by 6 bases and J by 3 bases, and 18 bases separated the two germline ends. The CDR3 nucleotides read TGTGCCAGCAGCTTAACGGGGGACACCAACTACGAGCAGTACTTC. Residues: CASSLTGDTNYEQYF.

This clonotype was seen a handful of times. This sequence joins TRBV12-3 or TRBV12-4 and TRBJ1-6; tentative D call: TRBD1 (5 bases). V dropped 5 bases and J dropped 3 bases, with 14 bases sitting between them. CDR3 size: 16 residues. Written as DNA, the CDR3 is TGTGCCAGCAGTCGGCTGGCGGGGGGCTATAATTCACCCCTCCACTTT. Translating it yields CASSRLAGGYNSPLHF.

Ten or more counts support this clonotype. This sequence joins TRBV6-1 and TRBJ1-1; the D gene is possibly TRBD1 (5 bases). Germline V gene sequence: CDR1 MNHNS, CDR2 SASEGT. This CDR3 has 14 amino acids. V was shortened by 1 base and J by 5 bases, with 11 bases between the two germline ends. Here the CDR3 reads CASSEVEGRTEAFF. The CDR3, as DNA: TGTGCCAGCAGTGAAGTGGAGGGGAGAACTGAAGCTTTCTTT.

This clonotype was detected ten times or more. The chain employs TRBV30 and TRBJ1-2; no reliable D call. V lost 2 bases and J lost 2, with 9 bases in between. The germline gives CDR1 GTSNPN, CDR2 SVGIG (reference sequence). This CDR3 comprises 13 residues. This chain's CDR3 is CAWSSDGNYGYTF. CDR3 DNA sequence: TGTGCCTGGAGTAGTGACGGCAACTATGGCTACACCTTC.

This clonotype was detected ten times or more. The chain links TRBV15 to TRBJ2-7, with 11 nucleotides matching TRBD1. CDR3 length: 15 residues. From germline, CDR1 is LNHNV and CDR2 YYDKDF (reference sequence). Trimming at V came to 3 bases and at J to 2 bases, leaving 3 bases not matched to a gene. The CDR3 is CATSRDRGQTYEQYF. CDR3 DNA: TGTGCCACCAGCAGGGACAGGGGGCAGACCTACGAGCAGTACTTC.

The rearrangement links TRBV9 to TRBJ2-2; D may match TRBD1 or TRBD2 (5 bases each). The ends were cut back, 3 bases at V and 0 bases at J, with 9 bases in the middle. Germline V CDR1 and CDR2: SGDLS, YYNGEE. The CDR3 has 15 amino acids. CDR3 nucleotide sequence: TGTGCCAGCAGCGGCACGGGACCGAACACCGGGGAGCTGTTTTTT. This encodes CASSGTGPNTGELFF. The full variable domain, completed using reference TRBV9 and TRBJ2-2, is DSGVTQTPKHLITATGQRVTLRCSPRSGDLSVYWYQQSLDQGLQFLIQYYNGEERAKGNILERFSAQQFPDLHSELNLSSLELGDSALYFCASSGTGPNTGELFFGEGSRLTVL.

This clonotype showed up many times. The J gene is TRBJ2-5, the V gene TRBV6-2 or TRBV6-3, with TRBD1 as a possible D gene (5 bases). Trimming removed 0 bases at V and 7 bases at J, with 9 bases between. CDR3 length: 13 amino acids. From germline, CDR1 is MNHEY and CDR2 SVGEGT. The CDR3, as DNA: TGTGCCAGCAGTTACTCCAGGGATGGGACCCAGTACTTC. Its protein is CASSYSRDGTQYF.

Only a few counts were recorded for this clonotype. The V and J genes are TRBV29-1 and TRBJ1-1, with no clear D. Trimming pared 7 bases from V and 1 base from J, leaving 13 bases between. Germline V gene sequence: CDR1 SQVTM, CDR2 ANQGSEA. CDR3 length: 13 amino acids. Here the CDR3 DNA reads TGCAGCGCTGACCTCCGGGCGAACACTGAAGCTTTCTTT. Amino acids: CSADLRANTEAFF.

Note on this clonotype: A single base separates this from a much larger clone, so it may be a read error. The chain is built from TRBV2 and TRBJ2-2, with a tentative D call TRBD2 (5 bases). This CDR3 has 14 amino acids. Germline V CDR1 and CDR2: SNHLY, FYNNEI. CDR3 loop: CASLWTQNTGELVF. The CDR3 nucleotides read TGTGCCAGCCTGTGGACCCAGAACACCGGGGAGCTGGTTTTT. The full variable domain, with the rest looked up from reference TRBV2 and TRBJ2-2, is EPEVTQTPSHQVTQMGQEVILRCVPISNHLYFYWYRQILGQKVEFLVSFYNNEISEKSEIFDDQFSVERPDGSNFTLKIRSTKLEDSAMYFCASLWTQNTGELVFGEGSRLTVL.

With respect to this clonotype: Germline is not matched at one junction end, which may reflect a read error. The chain employs TRBV4-1 and TRBJ2-6, with D tentatively TRBD1 or TRBD2 (5 bases each). CDR1 and CDR2 (germline): MGHRA, YSYEKL. CDR3 length: 16 amino acids. CDR3 DNA: TGCGCCAGCAGCCAGCTGCAGAGGACTGGGGCCAGCGTCCTGACTTTC. It is translated as CASSQLQRTGASVLTF.

V and J are TRBV4-1 and TRBJ2-7; 7 bases align to TRBD2. CDR1 and CDR2 (germline): MGHRA, YSYEKL. The CDR3 consists of 14 residues. V shed 0 bases and J 7 bases; nucleotides not matched to a gene: 6. CDR3 bases: TGCGCCAGCAGCCAAGATCGGGCGGGGGATGAGCAGTACTTC. It encodes CASSQDRAGDEQYF.

This clonotype came up many times. The chain has TRBV6-1 and TRBJ1-5; D unclear. V lost 10 bases to trimming and J lost 0 bases, with 10 bases between them. The germline V gene encodes CDR1 MNHNS and CDR2 SASEGT. The CDR3 extends over 13 amino acids. The CDR3 bases are TGTGCCACCGCGTATTATAGCAATCAGCCCCAGCATTTT. It is translated as CATAYYSNQPQHF.

The rearrangement joins TRBV27 to TRBJ2-5, with D maybe TRBD2 (6 bases). V lost 7 bases, J lost 0 bases, and 15 bases lay in between. The CDR3 extends over 15 amino acids. Germline V gives CDR1 MNHEY, CDR2 SMNVEV (reference sequence). CDR3 protein: CASNPGLPYQETQYF. The CDR3 region has the DNA TGTGCCAGCAATCCGGGACTCCCGTACCAAGAGACCCAGTACTTC.

This chain joins TRBV4-1 and TRBJ1-1; no clear D gene. This CDR3 is built from 16 residues. Germline CDR1 and CDR2: MGHRA and YSYEKL. V lost 1 base and J lost 0, with 12 bases in between. CDR3 DNA sequence: TGCGCCAGCAGCCAAGGAGCAGGACCTATGAACACTGAAGCTTTCTTT. Amino acid sequence: CASSQGAGPMNTEAFF.

V and J are TRBV5-5 and TRBJ2-7; D perhaps matches TRBD1 (5 bases). The CDR3 contains 14 residues. Germline V gene sequence: CDR1 SGHKS, CDR2 YYEKEE (reference sequence). V lost 0 bases and J lost 6, with 13 bases in between. CDR3 sequence: CASSLVPGKREQYF. CDR3 in DNA: TGTGCCAGCAGCTTGGTCCCAGGGAAGCGCGAGCAGTACTTC.

This clonotype was seen once. One junction end disagrees with the germline gene, perhaps due to a read error. The chain combines TRBV20-1 with TRBJ2-7; tentatively, D is TRBD2 (5 bases). This CDR3 region has 12 residues. The germline gives CDR1 DFQATT, CDR2 SNEGSKA (reference sequence). CDR3 amino acids: CSGRGSDYEQYF. CDR3 DNA sequence: TGCAGTGGTAGAGGGTCAGACTACGAGCAGTACTTC.

This clonotype has ten or more counts. This rearrangement joins TRBV10-3 to TRBJ1-2; D uncertain. From germline, CDR1 is ENHRY and CDR2 SYGVKD. The V gene lost 8 bases and the J gene lost 3 bases, with 13 bases spanning the gap. The CDR3 covers 13 residues. In DNA, the CDR3 is TGTGCCATCGCGGGAGTGGAGGACTATGGCTACACCTTC. Its protein product is CAIAGVEDYGYTF.

In this sample, this clonotype turned up many times. The chain recombines TRBV20-1 with TRBJ1-5; D is possibly TRBD1 (6 bases). V gave up 1 base and J gave up 4 bases, with 17 bases separating them. Germline lookup yields CDR1 DFQATT and CDR2 SNEGSKA (reference sequence). CDR3 length: 16 residues. This CDR3 reads CSARARPGTPNQPQHF. The CDR3 bases are TGCAGTGCTAGAGCAAGGCCCGGGACACCAAATCAGCCCCAGCATTTT.

The table lists this clonotype with a few counts. The J gene is TRBJ1-2, the V gene TRBV19; possible D gene TRBD1, 5 bases. The CDR3 runs 14 residues. Trimming removed 5 bases at V and 6 bases at J, with 16 bases between. Germline CDR1 is LNHDA and CDR2 is SQIVND (reference sequence). CDR3 bases: TGTGCCAGTAGTGCCCCGGGACGGGGGGATGGCTACACCTTC. Amino acid sequence: CASSAPGRGDGYTF.

V usage is TRBV6-4 and J usage is TRBJ2-1; 8 bases fit TRBD2. After removal of 3 bases from V and 4 bases from J, the junction contained 2 bases not matched to a gene. There are 14 residues in the CDR3. Germline CDR1 and CDR2: MRHNA and SNTAGT. Written as DNA, the CDR3 is TGTGCCAGCAGTGAGGTAGCGGGGTACAATGAGCAGTTCTTC. Protein sequence: CASSEVAGYNEQFF.

The sample holds many counts of this clonotype. V is TRBV5-1 and J is TRBJ2-7; 11 nucleotides align to TRBD2. Germline-derived CDR1 and CDR2 are SGHRS and YFSETQ. Trimming took 4 bases from V and 4 from J; bases not matched to a gene: 10. This CDR3 spans 16 amino acids. The CDR3 here is CASSPFSGGVLYEQYF. CDR3 nucleotides: TGCGCCAGCAGCCCCTTTAGCGGGGGGGTCCTATACGAGCAGTACTTC. The entire variable domain, with the rest obtained from reference TRBV5-1 and TRBJ2-7, is as follows: KAGVTQTPRYLIKTRGQQVTLSCSPISGHRSVSWYQQTPGQGLQFLFEYFSETQRNKGNFPGRFSGRQFSNSRSEMNVSTLELGDSALYLCASSPFSGGVLYEQYFGPGTRLTVT.

This clonotype was counted only a few times. V is TRBV24-1 and J is TRBJ1-1, with D possibly being TRBD1 (5 bases). Trimming took off 7 bases at V and 3 bases at J, with 11 bases between the two ends. CDR3 length: 13 amino acids. Germline lookup yields CDR1 KGHDR and CDR2 SFDVKD. The CDR3 DNA follows: TGTGCCACCAGCTCCAGGGCCGACACTGAAGCTTTCTTT. Its protein product is CATSSRADTEAFF.